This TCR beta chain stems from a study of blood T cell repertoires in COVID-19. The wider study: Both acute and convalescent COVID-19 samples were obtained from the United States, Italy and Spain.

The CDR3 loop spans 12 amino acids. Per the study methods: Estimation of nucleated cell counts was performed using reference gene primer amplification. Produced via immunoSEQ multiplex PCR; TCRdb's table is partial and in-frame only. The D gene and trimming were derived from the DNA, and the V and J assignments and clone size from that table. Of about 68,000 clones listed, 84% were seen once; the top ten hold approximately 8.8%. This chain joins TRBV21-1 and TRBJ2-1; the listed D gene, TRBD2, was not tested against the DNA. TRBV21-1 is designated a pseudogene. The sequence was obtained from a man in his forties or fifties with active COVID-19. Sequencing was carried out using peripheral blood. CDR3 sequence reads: CASSLLYDEQFF. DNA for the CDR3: TGTGCCAGCAGCCTTCTCTACGATGAGCAGTTCTTC.